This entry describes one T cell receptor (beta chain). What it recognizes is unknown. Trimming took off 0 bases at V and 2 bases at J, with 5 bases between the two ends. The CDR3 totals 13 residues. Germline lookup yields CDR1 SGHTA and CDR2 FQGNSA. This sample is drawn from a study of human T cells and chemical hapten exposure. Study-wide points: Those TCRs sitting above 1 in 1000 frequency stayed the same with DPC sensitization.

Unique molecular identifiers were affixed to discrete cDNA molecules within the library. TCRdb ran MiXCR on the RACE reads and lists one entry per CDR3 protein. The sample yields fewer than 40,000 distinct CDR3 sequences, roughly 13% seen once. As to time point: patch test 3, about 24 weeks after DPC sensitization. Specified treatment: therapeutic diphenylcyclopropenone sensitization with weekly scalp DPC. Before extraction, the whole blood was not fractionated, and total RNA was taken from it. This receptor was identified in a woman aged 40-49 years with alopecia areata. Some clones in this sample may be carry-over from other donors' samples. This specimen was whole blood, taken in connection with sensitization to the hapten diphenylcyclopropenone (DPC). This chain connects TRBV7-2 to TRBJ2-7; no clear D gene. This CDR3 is CASSLAPTYEQYF. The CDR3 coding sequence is TGTGCCAGCAGCTTAGCCCCAACCTACGAGCAGTACTTC.